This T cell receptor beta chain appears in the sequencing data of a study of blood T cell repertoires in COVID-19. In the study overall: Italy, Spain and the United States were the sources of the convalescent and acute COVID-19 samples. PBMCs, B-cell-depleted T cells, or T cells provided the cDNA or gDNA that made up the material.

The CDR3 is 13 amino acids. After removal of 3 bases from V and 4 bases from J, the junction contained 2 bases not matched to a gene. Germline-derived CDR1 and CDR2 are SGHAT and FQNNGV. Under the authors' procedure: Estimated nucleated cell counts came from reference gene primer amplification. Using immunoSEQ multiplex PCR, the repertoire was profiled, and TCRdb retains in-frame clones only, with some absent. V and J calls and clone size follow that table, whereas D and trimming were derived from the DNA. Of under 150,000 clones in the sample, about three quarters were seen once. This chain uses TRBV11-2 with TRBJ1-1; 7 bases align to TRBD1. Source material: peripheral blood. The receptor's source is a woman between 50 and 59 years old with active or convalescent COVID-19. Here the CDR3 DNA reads TGTGCCAGCAGCTTCCAGGGGGGCACTGAAGCTTTCTTT. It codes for CASSFQGGTEAFF. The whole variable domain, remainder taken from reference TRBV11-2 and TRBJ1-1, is EAGVAQSPRYKIIEKRQSVAFWCNPISGHATLYWYQQILGQGPKLLIQFQNNGVVDDSQLPKDRFSAERLKGVDSTLKIQPAKLEDSAVYLCASSFQGGTEAFFGQGTRLTVV.